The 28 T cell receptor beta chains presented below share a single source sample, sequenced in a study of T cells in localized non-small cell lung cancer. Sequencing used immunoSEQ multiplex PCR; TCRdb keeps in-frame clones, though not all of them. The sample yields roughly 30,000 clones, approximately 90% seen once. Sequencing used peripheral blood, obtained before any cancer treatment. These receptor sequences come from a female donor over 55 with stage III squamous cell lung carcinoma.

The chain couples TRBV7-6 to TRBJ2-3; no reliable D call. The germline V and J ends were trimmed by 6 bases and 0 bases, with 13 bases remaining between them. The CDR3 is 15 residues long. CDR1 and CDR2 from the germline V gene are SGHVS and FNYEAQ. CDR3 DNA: TGTGCCAGCAGTTTGACGGTAGCTAGCACAGATACGCAGTATTTT. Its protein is CASSLTVASTDTQYF.

CDR3 loop: CASSFGDQYEQYF. CDR3 nucleotides: TGTGCCAGCAGTTTCGGCGATCAGTACGAGCAGTACTTC. The chain uses TRBV11-2 and TRBJ2-7, with D unclear. The germline V gene encodes CDR1 SGHAT and CDR2 FQNNGV. V was clipped by 6 bases and J by 4 bases, with 13 bases between them. This CDR3 is built from 13 residues.

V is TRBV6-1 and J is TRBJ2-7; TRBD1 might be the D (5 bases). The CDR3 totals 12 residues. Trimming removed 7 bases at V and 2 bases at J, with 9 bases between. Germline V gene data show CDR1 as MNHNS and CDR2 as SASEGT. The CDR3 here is CASTDRAYEQYF. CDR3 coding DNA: TGTGCCAGCACCGACAGAGCCTACGAGCAGTACTTC.

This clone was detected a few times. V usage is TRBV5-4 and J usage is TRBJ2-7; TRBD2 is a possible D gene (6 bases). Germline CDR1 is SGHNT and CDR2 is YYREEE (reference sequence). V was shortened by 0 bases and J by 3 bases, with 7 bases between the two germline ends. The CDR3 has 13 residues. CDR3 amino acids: CASSLGLGYEQYF. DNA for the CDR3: TGTGCCAGCAGCTTGGGACTAGGCTACGAGCAGTACTTC.

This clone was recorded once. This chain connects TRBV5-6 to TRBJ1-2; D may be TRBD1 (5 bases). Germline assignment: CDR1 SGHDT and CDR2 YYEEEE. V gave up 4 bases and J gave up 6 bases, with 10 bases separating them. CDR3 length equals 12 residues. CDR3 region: CASSPLGDGYTF. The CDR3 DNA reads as TGTGCCAGCAGCCCGTTAGGGGATGGCTACACCTTC.

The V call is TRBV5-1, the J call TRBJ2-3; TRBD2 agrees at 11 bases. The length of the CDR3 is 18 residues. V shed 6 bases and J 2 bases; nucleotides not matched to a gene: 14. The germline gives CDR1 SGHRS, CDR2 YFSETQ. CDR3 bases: TGCGCCAGCACCGATCTAGCGGGAGGTGCTCAGACCACAGATACGCAGTATTTT. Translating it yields CASTDLAGGAQTTDTQYF.

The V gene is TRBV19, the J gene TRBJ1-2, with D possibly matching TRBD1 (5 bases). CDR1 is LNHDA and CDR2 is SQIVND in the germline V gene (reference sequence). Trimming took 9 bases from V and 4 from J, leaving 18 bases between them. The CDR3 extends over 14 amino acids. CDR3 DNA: TGTGCCAGCCTTCCCGGGGGAGAGGCCTATGGCTACACCTTC. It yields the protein CASLPGGEAYGYTF.

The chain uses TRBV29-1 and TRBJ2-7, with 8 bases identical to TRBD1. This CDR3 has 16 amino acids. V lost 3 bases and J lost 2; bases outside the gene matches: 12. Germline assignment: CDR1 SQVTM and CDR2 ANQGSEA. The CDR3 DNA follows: TGCAGCGTTGAGGGGGGCCTAGGACAGGGACCCTACGAGCAGTACTTC. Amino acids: CSVEGGLGQGPYEQYF.

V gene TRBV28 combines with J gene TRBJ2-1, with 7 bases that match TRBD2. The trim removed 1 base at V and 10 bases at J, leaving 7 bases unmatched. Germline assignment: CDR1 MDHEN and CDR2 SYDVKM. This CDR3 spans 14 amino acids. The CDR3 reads CASSLSGGGREQFF. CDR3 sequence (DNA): TGTGCCAGCAGTTTATCTGGGGGAGGGCGGGAGCAGTTCTTC. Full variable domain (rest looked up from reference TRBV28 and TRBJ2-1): DVKVTQSSRYLVKRTGEKVFLECVQDMDHENMFWYRQDPGLGLRLIYFSYDVKMKEKGDIPEGYSVSREKKERFSLILESASTNQTSMYLCASSLSGGGREQFFGPGTRLTVL.

The CDR3, as DNA: TGTGCCAGCAGCGAACCGGGACTTTACACAGATACGCAGTATTTT. Translated, it gives CASSEPGLYTDTQYF. The chain has TRBV28 and TRBJ2-3; D is possibly TRBD2 (6 bases). The CDR3 is 15 amino acids. V lost 6 bases to trimming and J lost 2 bases, with 15 bases between them. The V gene's germline CDR1 is MDHEN and CDR2 SYDVKM.

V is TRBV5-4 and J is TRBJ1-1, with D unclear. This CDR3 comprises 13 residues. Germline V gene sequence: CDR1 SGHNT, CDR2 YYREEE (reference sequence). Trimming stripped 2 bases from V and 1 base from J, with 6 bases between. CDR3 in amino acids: CASSFEENTEAFF. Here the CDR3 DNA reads TGTGCCAGCAGCTTTGAGGAGAACACTGAAGCTTTCTTT.

The CDR3 sequence: CASSLVLAGNNEQFF. The CDR3 coding sequence is TGCGCCAGCAGCTTGGTTCTAGCGGGGAACAATGAGCAGTTCTTC. The V call is TRBV5-1, the J call TRBJ2-1, with 9 nucleotides matching TRBD2. The CDR3 sequence is 15 residues long. The germline V gene encodes CDR1 SGHRS and CDR2 YFSETQ. The J segment lost 5 bases and the V segment lost 0 bases, leaving 3 bases of the junction unmatched.

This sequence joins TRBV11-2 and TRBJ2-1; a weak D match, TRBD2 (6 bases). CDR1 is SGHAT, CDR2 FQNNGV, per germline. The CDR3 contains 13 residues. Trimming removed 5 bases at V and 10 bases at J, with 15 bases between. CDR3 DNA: TGTGCCAGCAGCCCAGGGAGGACGGGCGAGCAGTTCTTC. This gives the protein CASSPGRTGEQFF.

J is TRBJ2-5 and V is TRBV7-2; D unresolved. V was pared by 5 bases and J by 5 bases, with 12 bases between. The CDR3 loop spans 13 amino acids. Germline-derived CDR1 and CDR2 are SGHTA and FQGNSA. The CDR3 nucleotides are TGTGCCAGCAGCGTGGGTCACTCGGAGACCCAGTACTTC. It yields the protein CASSVGHSETQYF.

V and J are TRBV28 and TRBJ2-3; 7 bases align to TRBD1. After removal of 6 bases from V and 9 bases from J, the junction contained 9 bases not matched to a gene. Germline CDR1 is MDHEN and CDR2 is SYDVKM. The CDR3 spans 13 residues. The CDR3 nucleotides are TGTGCCAGCAGAGTAGACAGGGTCGGAACGCAGTATTTT. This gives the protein CASRVDRVGTQYF.

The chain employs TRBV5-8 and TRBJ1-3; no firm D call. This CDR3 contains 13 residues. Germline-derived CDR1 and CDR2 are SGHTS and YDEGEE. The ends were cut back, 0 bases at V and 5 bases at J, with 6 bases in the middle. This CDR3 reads CASSLGPRNTIYF. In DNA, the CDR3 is TGTGCCAGCAGCTTGGGGCCCCGAAACACCATATATTTT.

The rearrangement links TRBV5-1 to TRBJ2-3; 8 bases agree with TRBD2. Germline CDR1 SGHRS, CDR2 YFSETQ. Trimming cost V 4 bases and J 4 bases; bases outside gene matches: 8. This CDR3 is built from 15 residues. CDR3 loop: CASSVLSGTSDTQYF. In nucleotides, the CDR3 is TGCGCCAGCAGCGTCCTTAGCGGGACCTCAGATACGCAGTATTTT.

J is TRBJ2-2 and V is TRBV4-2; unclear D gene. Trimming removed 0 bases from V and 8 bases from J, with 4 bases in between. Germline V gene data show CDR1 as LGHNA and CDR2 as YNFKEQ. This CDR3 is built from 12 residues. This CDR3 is CASSQDRGELFF. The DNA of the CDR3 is TGTGCCAGCAGCCAAGATCGGGGGGAGCTGTTTTTT.

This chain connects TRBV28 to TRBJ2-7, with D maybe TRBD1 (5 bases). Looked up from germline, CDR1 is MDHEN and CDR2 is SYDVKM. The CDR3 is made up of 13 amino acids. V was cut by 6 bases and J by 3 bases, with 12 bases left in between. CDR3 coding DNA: TGTGCCAGCAGGACGACAGCAAACTACGAGCAGTACTTC. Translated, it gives CASRTTANYEQYF.

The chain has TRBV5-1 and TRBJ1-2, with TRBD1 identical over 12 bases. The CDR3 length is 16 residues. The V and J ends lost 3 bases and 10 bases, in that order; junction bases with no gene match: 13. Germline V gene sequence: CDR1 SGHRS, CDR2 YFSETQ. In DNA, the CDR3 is TGCGCCAGCAGCTCCGGGACAGGGGGCGCAGGGGTTTACTACACCTTC. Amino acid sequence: CASSSGTGGAGVYYTF.

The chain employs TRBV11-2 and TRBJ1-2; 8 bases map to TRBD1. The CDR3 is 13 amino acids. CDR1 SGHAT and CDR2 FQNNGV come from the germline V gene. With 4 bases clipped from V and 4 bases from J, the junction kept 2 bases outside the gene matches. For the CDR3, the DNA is TGTGCCAGCAGCTCCGGACAGGGCTATGGCTACACCTTC. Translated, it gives CASSSGQGYGYTF.

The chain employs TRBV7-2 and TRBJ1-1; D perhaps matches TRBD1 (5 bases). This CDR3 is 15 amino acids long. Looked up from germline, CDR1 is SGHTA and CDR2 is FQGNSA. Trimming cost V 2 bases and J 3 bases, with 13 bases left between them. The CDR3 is CASSLLGQGYTEAFF. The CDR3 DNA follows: TGTGCCAGCAGCTTATTGGGGCAGGGTTACACTGAAGCTTTCTTT. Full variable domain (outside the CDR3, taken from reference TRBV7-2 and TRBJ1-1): GAGVSQSPSNKVTEKGKDVELRCDPISGHTALYWYRQSLGQGLEFLIYFQGNSAPDKSGLPSDRFSAERTGGSVSTLTIQRTQQEDSAVYLCASSLLGQGYTEAFFGQGTRLTVV.

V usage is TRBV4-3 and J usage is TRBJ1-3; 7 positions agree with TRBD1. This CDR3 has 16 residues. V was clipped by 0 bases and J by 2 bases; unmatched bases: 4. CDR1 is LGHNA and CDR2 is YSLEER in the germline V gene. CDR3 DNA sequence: TGCGCCAGCAGCCAAGATACAGGGGTAGCTGGAAACACCATATATTTT. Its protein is CASSQDTGVAGNTIYF.

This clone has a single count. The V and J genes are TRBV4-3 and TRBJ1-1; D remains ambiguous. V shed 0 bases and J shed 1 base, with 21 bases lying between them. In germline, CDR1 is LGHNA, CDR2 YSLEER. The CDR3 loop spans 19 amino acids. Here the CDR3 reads CASSQDPPTLRATNTEAFF. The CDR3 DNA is TGCGCCAGCAGCCAAGATCCCCCCACGCTCCGGGCCACGAACACTGAAGCTTTCTTT.

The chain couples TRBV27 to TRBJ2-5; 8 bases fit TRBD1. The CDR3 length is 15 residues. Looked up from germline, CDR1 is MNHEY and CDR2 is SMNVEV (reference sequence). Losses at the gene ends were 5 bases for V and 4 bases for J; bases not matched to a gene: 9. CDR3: CASSTRGPPSETQYF. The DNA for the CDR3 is TGTGCCAGCAGTACCAGGGGGCCGCCCTCAGAGACCCAGTACTTC.

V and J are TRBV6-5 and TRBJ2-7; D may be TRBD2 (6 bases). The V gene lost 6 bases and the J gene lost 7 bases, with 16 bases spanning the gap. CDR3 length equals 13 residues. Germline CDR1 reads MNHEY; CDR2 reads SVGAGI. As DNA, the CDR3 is TGTGCCAGCAGCTCCCACTTGGAGGGGGAGCAGTACTTC. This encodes CASSSHLEGEQYF.

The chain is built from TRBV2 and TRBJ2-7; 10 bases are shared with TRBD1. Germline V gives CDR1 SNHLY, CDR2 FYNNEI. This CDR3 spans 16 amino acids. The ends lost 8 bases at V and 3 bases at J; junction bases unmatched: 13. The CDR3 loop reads CASAPGQGTLIYEQYF. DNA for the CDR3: TGTGCCAGCGCACCGGGACAGGGGACTCTAATCTACGAGCAGTACTTC.

CDR3 bases: TGTGCCAGCAGTTACCTTAGGACAGCGAATGAAAAACTGTTTTTT. This encodes CASSYLRTANEKLFF. The chain recombines TRBV6-5 with TRBJ1-4, with a tentative D call TRBD1 (6 bases). The V end lost 2 bases, the J end lost 5 bases, and 12 bases lay between the germline ends. The CDR3 extends over 15 amino acids. Germline V gives CDR1 MNHEY, CDR2 SVGAGI.